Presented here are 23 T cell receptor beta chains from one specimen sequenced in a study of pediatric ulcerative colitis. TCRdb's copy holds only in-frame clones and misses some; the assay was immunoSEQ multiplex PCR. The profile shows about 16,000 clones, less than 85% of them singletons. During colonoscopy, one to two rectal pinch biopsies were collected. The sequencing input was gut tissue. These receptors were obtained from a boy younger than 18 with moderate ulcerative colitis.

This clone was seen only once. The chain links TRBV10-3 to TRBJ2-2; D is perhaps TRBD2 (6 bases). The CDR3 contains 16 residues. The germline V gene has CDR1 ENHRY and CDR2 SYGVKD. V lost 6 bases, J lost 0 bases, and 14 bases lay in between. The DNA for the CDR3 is TGTGCCATCAGCTCCTTTGGCGGGACGAACACCGGGGAGCTGTTTTTT. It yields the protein CAISSFGGTNTGELFF.

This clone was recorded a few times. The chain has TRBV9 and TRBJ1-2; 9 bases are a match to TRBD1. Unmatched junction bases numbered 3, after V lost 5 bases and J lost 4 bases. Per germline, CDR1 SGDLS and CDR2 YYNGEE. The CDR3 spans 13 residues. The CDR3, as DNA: TGTGCCAGCAGGGGGACAGGGTTCTATGGCTACACCTTC. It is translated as CASRGTGFYGYTF.

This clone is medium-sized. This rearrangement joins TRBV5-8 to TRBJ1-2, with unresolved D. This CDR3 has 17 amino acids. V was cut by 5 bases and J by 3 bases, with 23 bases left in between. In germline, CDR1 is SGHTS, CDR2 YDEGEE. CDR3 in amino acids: CASRIGLPGDVDYGYTF. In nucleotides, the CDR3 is TGTGCCAGCAGGATCGGCCTCCCGGGAGATGTCGACTATGGCTACACCTTC.

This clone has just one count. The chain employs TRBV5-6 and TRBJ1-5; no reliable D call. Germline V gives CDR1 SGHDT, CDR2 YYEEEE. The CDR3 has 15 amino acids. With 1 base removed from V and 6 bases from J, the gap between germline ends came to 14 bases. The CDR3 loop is CASSLRGLESQPQHF. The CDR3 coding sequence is TGTGCCAGCAGCTTGCGCGGGCTTGAGAGTCAGCCCCAGCATTTT.

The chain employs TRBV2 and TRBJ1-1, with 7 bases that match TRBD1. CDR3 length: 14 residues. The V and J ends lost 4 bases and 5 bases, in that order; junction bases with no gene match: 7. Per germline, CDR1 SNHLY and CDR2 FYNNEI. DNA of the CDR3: TGTGCCAGCAGTGCAAACAGGGGATGGACTGAAGCTTTCTTT. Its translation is CASSANRGWTEAFF.

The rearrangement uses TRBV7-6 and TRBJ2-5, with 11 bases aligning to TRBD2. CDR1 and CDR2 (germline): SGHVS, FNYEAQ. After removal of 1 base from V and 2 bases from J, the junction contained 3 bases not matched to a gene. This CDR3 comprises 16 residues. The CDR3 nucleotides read TGTGCCAGCAGCTTAGATCCTAGCGGGAGGCAAGAGACCCAGTACTTC. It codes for CASSLDPSGRQETQYF.

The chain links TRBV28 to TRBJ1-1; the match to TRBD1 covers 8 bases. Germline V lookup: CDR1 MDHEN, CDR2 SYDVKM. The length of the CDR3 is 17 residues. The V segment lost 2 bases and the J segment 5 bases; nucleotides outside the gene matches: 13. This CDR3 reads CASSLMQGAYRSTEAFF. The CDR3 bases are TGTGCCAGCAGTTTAATGCAGGGGGCGTATCGGTCTACTGAAGCTTTCTTT.

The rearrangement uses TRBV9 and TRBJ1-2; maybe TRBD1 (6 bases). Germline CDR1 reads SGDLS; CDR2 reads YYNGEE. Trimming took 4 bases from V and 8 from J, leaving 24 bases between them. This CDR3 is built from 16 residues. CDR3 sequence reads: CASSPFAPRQGNGYTF. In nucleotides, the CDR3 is TGTGCCAGCAGCCCTTTCGCACCAAGGCAGGGGAACGGCTACACCTTC.

For the CDR3, the DNA is TGCGCCAGCAGCCACCGACCACCTACGGGACACTTCTCGAACACTGAAGCTTTCTTT. Its translation is CASSHRPPTGHFSNTEAFF. This sequence joins TRBV4-1 and TRBJ1-1, with a possible D match to TRBD1 (6 bases). Per germline, CDR1 MGHRA and CDR2 YSYEKL. V lost 3 bases, J lost 1 base, and 24 bases lay in between. The CDR3 runs 19 residues.

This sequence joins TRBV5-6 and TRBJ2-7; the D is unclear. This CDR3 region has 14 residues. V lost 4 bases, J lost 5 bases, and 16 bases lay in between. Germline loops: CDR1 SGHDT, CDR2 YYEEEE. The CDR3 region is CASSPITWADEQYF. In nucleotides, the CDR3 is TGTGCCAGCAGCCCTATAACATGGGCAGACGAGCAGTACTTC.

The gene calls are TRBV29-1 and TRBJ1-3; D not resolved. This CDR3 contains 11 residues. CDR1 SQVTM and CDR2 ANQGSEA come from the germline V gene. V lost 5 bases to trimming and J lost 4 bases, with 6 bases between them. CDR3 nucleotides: TGCAGCGTTAGCGAGGGAAACACCATATATTTT. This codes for CSVSEGNTIYF.

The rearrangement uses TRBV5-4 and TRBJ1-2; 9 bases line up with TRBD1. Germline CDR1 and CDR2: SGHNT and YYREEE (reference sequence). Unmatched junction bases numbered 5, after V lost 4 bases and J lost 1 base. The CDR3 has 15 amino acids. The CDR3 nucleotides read TGTGCCAGCAGCGAGTGGGACAGGGTTAACTATGGCTACACCTTC. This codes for CASSEWDRVNYGYTF.

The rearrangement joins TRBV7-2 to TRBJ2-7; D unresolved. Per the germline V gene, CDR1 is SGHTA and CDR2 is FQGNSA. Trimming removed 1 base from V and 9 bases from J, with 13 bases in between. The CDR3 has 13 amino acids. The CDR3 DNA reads TGTGCCAGCAGCTTAGGAGGACCAGCAAGGCAGTACTTC. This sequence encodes CASSLGGPARQYF.

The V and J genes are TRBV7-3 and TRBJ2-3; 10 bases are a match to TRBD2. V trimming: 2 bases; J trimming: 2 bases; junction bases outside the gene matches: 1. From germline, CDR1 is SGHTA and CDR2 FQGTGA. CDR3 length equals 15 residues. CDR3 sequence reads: CASSLGTSATDTQYF. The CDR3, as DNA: TGTGCCAGCAGCTTAGGGACTAGCGCCACAGATACGCAGTATTTT. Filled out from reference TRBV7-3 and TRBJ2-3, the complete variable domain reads GAGVSQTPSNKVTEKGKYVELRCDPISGHTALYWYRQSLGQGPEFLIYFQGTGAADDSGLPNDRFFAVRPEGSVSTLKIQRTERGDSAVYLCASSLGTSATDTQYFGPGTRLTVL.

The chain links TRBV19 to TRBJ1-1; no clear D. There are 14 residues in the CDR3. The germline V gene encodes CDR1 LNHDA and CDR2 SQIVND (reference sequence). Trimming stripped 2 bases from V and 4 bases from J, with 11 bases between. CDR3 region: CASSIPMPGTEAFF. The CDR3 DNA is TGTGCCAGTAGTATACCTATGCCGGGCACTGAAGCTTTCTTT.

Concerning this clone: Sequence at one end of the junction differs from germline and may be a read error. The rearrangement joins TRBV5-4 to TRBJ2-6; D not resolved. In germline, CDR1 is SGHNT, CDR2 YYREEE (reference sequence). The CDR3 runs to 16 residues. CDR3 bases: TGTGCCAGCAGTTTGGACGGTATCTCTGGGGCCAACGTCCTGACTTTC. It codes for CASSLDGISGANVLTF.

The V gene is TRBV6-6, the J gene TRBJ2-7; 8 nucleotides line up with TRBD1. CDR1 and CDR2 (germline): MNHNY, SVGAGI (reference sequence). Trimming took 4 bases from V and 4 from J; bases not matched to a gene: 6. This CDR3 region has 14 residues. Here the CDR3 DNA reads TGTGCCAGCAGTTCGGGACAGGCTAAATACGAGCAGTACTTC. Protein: CASSSGQAKYEQYF.

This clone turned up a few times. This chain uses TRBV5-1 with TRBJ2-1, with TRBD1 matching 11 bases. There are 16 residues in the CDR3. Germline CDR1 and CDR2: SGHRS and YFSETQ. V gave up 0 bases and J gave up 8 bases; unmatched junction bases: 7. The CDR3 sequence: CASSLAEDRGLDEQFF. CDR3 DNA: TGCGCCAGCAGCTTGGCAGAGGACAGGGGGCTCGATGAGCAGTTCTTC.

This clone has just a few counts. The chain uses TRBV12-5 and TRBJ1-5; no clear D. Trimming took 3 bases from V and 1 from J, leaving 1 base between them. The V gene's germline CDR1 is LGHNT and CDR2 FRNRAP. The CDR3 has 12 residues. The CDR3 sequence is CASGFSNQPQHF. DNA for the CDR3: TGTGCTAGTGGTTTCAGCAATCAGCCCCAGCATTTT.

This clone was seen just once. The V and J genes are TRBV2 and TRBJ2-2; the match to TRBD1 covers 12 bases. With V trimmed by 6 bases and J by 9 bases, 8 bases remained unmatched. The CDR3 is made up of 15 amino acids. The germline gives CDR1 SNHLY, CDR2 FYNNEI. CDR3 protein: CASSLGQGAKRELFF. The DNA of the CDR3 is TGTGCCAGCAGCCTGGGACAGGGGGCCAAACGGGAGCTGTTTTTT.

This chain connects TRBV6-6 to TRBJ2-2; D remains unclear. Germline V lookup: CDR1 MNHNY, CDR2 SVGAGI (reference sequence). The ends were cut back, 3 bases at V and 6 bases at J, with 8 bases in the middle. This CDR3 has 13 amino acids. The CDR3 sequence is CASSYQVAGELFF. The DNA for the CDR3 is TGTGCCAGCAGTTATCAGGTTGCCGGGGAGCTGTTTTTT.

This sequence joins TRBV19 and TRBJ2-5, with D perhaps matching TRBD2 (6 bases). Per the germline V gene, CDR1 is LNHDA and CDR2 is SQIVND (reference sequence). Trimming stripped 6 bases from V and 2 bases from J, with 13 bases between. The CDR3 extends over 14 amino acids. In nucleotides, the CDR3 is TGTGCCAGTAGGGGCGGAGGGTTTCAAGAGACCCAGTACTTC. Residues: CASRGGGFQETQYF.

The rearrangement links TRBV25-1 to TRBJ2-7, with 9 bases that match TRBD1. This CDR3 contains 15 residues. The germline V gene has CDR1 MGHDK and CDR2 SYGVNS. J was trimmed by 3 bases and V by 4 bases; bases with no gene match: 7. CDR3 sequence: CASSGDLDRGYEQYF. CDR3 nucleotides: TGTGCCAGCAGTGGAGACCTGGACAGGGGCTACGAGCAGTACTTC.